This T cell receptor beta chain was sequenced in a study of T-cell reconstitution after alpha-beta-depleted transplantation in children. The authors prepared the TCRbeta library with unique molecular identifiers. TCRdb used MiXCR to reprocess the PCR reads, holding one entry per CDR3 protein. The sample has around 600,000 distinct CDR3 sequences; around 17% are singletons. This clonotype was counted at least ten times. The CDR3 totals 15 residues. The germline V gene has CDR1 SGHKS and CDR2 YYEKEE (reference sequence). V dropped 0 bases and J dropped 0 bases, with 7 bases sitting between them. The TCR sequence derives from a human donor who donated a stem cell graft to a child with acute myeloid leukemia. The input for sequencing was PBMCs from the stem cell graft donor, taken from the stem cell graft. V gene TRBV5-5 combines with J gene TRBJ2-1; no reliable D call. As DNA, the CDR3 is TGTGCCAGCAGCTTGGCCCCGGACTCCTACAATGAGCAGTTCTTC. This gives the protein CASSLAPDSYNEQFF. The variable domain in full, with the rest retrieved from reference TRBV5-5 and TRBJ2-1, is DAGVTQSPTHLIKTRGQQVTLRCSPISGHKSVSWYQQVLGQGPQFIFQYYEKEERGRGNFPDRFSARQFPNYSSELNVNALLLGDSALYLCASSLAPDSYNEQFFGPGTRLTVL.